This T cell receptor beta chain emerged from a study of CD8+CD57+ T cells in acquired aplastic anemia. Study as a whole: Isolated CD4+ and CD8+ cells, once sorted, yielded DNA averaging around 3 ug.

Those patients picked for sequencing had displayed CD8+CD57+ cell expansion on flow cytometry. Patients uniformly had severe acquired aplastic anemia. According to the study, genomic DNA was the template for TCR beta VDJ and CDR3 profiling. TCRdb re-called the reads through MiXCR, storing one row per CDR3 protein. The sample consists of around 170,000 distinct CDR3 sequences, less than 60% of them appearing once. This CDR3 is 15 amino acids long. The ends were cut back, 3 bases at V and 2 bases at J, with 10 bases in the middle. Germline V lookup: CDR1 LNHNV, CDR2 YYDKDF (reference sequence). V gene TRBV15 combines with J gene TRBJ2-2; tentatively, D is TRBD1 (5 bases). The source material was sorted CD4+, CD8+, or CD8+CD57+ T cells (not recorded which) from PBMCs. The clonotype was recovered from a human donor with aplastic anemia. The CDR3, as DNA: TGTGCCACCAGCAGGGGCAGGGTAAACACCGGGGAGCTGTTTTTT. This codes for CATSRGRVNTGELFF. The full variable domain, with the rest looked up from reference TRBV15 and TRBJ2-2, is DAMVIQNPRYQVTQFGKPVTLSCSQTLNHNVMYWYQQKSSQAPKLLFHYYDKDFNNEADTPDNFQSRRPNTSFCFLDIRSPGLGDTAMYLCATSRGRVNTGELFFGEGSRLTVL.